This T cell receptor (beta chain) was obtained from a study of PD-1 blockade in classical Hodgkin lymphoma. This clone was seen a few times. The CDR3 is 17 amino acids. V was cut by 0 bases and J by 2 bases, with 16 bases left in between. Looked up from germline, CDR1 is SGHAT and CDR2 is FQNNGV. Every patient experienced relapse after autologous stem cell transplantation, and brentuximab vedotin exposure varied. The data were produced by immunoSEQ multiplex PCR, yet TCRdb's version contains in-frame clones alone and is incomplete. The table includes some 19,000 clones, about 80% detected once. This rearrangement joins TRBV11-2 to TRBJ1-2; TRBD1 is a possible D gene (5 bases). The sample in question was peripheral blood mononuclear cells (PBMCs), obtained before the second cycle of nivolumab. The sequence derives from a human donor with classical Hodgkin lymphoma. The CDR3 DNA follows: TGTGCCAGCAGCTTAGATCTATGGGGGGACGGAAACTATGGCTACACCTTC. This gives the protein CASSLDLWGDGNYGYTF.